This T cell receptor beta chain was profiled in a study of post-analysis software for immune sequencing data. Study results and limitations: About five TRBV segments were more frequent in patients than controls; TRBV5-6, TRBV5-1 and TRBV20-1 belonged to this group.

Trimming took 4 bases from V and 4 from J; bases not matched to a gene: 11. From germline, CDR1 is SGDLS and CDR2 YYNGEE. This CDR3 region has 16 residues. Unique-molecular-identifier-tagged TCR beta cDNA libraries were used. In TCRdb, the PCR reads were re-called with MiXCR into one record per CDR3 protein. Of 750,000 to 950,000 distinct CDR3 sequences in the sample, approximately 53% were seen once. As regards this clonotype: Its antigen is not known.

The TCR originated in a girl between 5 and 17 years old with multiple sclerosis. V and J are TRBV9 and TRBJ2-1; 7 bases line up with TRBD2. Sequenced input: blood. The CDR3 here is CASSLMGLSGYNEQFF. DNA of the CDR3: TGTGCCAGCAGCTTGATGGGACTATCCGGGTACAATGAGCAGTTCTTC.